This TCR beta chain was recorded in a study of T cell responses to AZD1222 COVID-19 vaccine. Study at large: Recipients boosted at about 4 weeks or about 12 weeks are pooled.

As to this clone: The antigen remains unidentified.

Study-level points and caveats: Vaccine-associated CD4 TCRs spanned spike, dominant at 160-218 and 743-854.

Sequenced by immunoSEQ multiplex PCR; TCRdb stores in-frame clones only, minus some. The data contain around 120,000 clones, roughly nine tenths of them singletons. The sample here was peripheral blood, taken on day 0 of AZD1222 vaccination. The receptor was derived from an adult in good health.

The CDR3 DNA follows: TGTGCCAGTAGTATCTCCGAAAGAAAGAGAGGGGCCAACGTCCTGACTTTC. It encodes CASSISERKRGANVLTF. The genes are TRBV19 and TRBJ2-6, with D unresolved. The CDR3 length is 17 residues. Germline CDR1 and CDR2: LNHDA and SQIVND (reference sequence). The V gene lost 3 bases and the J gene lost 4 bases, with 16 bases spanning the gap.